This T cell receptor beta chain was recorded in a study of T cells after yellow fever vaccination. Whole-study findings and limits: Once the booster was given, most primary-vaccination clones reappeared, at just under 98% for CD4 and roughly 91% for CD8. Overall, a small share of clonotypes was seen in both CD4 and CD8 compartments.

As TCR cDNA was made by 5'RACE template switching, a universal primer site and UMIs were added. Each CDR3 protein gets one entry after TCRdb re-called the 5' RACE reads with MiXCR. In the table there are a few hundred thousand distinct CDR3 sequences, approximately 5.7% of which are singletons. This clonotype was recorded a few times. Its matching antigen is unknown. V dropped 3 bases and J dropped 3 bases, with 17 bases sitting between them. The CDR3 runs to 15 residues. The germline gives CDR1 DFQATT, CDR2 SNEGSKA (reference sequence). The rearrangement uses TRBV20-1 and TRBJ2-5; TRBD2 might be the D (6 bases). This TCR was sampled from a man in his thirties or forties who received the YFV17D yellow fever vaccine. The material sequenced was PBMCs, taken 5 days after the yellow fever booster vaccination. The CDR3 bases are TGCAGTGCTAGCTCCCTCGGGGAGGTAGAAGAGACCCAGTACTTC. It yields the protein CSASSLGEVEETQYF.